Shown below are 3 T cell receptor beta chains from a single sample sequenced in a study of blood T cell repertoires in COVID-19. TCRdb's table, derived via immunoSEQ multiplex PCR, lists solely in-frame clones and lacks some. The sample holds nearly 200,000 clones, 84% seen once. The sequenced sample was peripheral blood. Receptors originate from a woman aged 70-85 years with active or convalescent COVID-19.

The gene calls are TRBV27 and TRBJ2-7; the match to TRBD2 covers 7 bases. Germline V gene sequence: CDR1 MNHEY, CDR2 SMNVEV (reference sequence). V lost 1 base to trimming and J lost 1 base; unmatched junction nucleotides: 10. CDR3 length equals 17 residues. The CDR3 reads CASSLFGSSGSSYEQYF. The CDR3 coding sequence is TGTGCCAGCAGTTTATTCGGGTCTAGCGGCTCATCCTACGAGCAGTACTTC.

This chain joins TRBV7-3 and TRBJ2-1; 7 nucleotides agree with TRBD2. The V segment lost 1 base and the J segment 7 bases; nucleotides outside the gene matches: 7. Germline CDR1 is SGHTA and CDR2 is FQGTGA. The CDR3 length is 15 residues. The CDR3 loop is CASSLIRTRSNEQFF. The CDR3 DNA reads as TGTGCCAGCAGCTTAATTAGGACTAGGAGTAATGAGCAGTTCTTC.

The chain combines TRBV6-6 with TRBJ2-7; D is possibly TRBD1 (6 bases). This CDR3 is 15 amino acids long. Deletions cut 0 bases from V and 2 bases from J, with 11 bases between. Looked up from germline, CDR1 is MNHNY and CDR2 is SVGAGI (reference sequence). DNA for the CDR3: TGTGCCAGCAGTTACTCGGGGCAGGGGACCTACGAGCAGTACTTC. Translated: CASSYSGQGTYEQYF.